The rows below give T cell receptor beta chains drawn from one sample of a study of Graves' ophthalmopathy and Graves' hyperthyroidism. TCRdb processed the multiplex PCR reads anew with MiXCR; each CDR3 protein has one entry. Here the sample spans around 670,000 distinct CDR3 sequences, roughly two fifths being singletons. Sequencing input: peripheral blood. These receptors all come from an adult man with Graves' ophthalmopathy. Both conserved end residues are part of each CDR3. The D gene is left open where the match is weak. Clone size is given for some rows only: seen once, a few or many times, or a class if the clone is expanded.

V gene	clone size	J gene	D gene	CDR3 protein	CDR3 DNA
TRBV16	many	TRBJ1-1	TRBD1	CASSQGGGTGRRTEAFF	TGTGCCAGCAGCCAAGGGGGGGGGACAGGGCGGCGCACTGAAGCTTTCTTT
TRBV5-6	few	TRBJ2-2	.	CASSGYYTGELFF	TGTGCCAGCAGCGGATACTACACCGGGGAGCTGTTTTTT
TRBV7-9	.	TRBJ2-7	.	CASSPRTKGSLGSYEQYF	TGTGCCAGCAGTCCCCGGACCAAAGGGAGCTTAGGTAGCTACGAGCAGTACTTC
TRBV7-9	few	TRBJ2-2	.	CASSRPGLANTGELFF	TGTGCCAGCAGCCGTCCGGGTTTGGCGAACACCGGGGAGCTGTTTTTT
TRBV19	.	TRBJ1-2	.	CASSIAVGTASGGYTF	TGTGCCAGTAGCATTGCGGTCGGGACGGCGTCGGGTGGCTACACCTTC
TRBV19	few	TRBJ1-5	.	CASNLGPSNQPQHF	TGTGCGAGTAACCTGGGACCGAGCAATCAGCCCCAGCATTTT
TRBV6-5	.	TRBJ2-7	.	CASSDPRSGQNEQYF	TGTGCCAGCAGTGATCCACGCTCGGGGCAAAACGAGCAGTACTTC
TRBV5-4	.	TRBJ2-5	.	CASSLAARGGETQYF	TGTGCCAGCAGCTTGGCCGCACGGGGTGGGGAGACCCAGTACTTC
TRBV10-3	.	TRBJ2-7	TRBD1	CAISESIGQVKTYEQYF	TGTGCCATCAGTGAGTCTATAGGACAGGTGAAGACCTACGAGCAGTACTTC
TRBV24-1	many	TRBJ1-5	TRBD1	CASRDRRNQPQHF	TGTGCCAGCCGGGACAGAAGGAATCAGCCCCAGCATTTT
TRBV7-8	many	TRBJ1-1	TRBD1	CASSRGQGAMNTEAFF	TGTGCCAGCAGCCGCGGACAGGGGGCCATGAACACTGAAGCTTTCTTT
TRBV7-9	few	TRBJ1-3	.	CASSQSGGSGNTIYF	TGTGCCAGCAGCCAATCCGGGGGCTCTGGAAACACCATATATTTT
TRBV20-1	.	TRBJ1-5	TRBD1	CSFNEQGRSNQPQHF	TGCAGTTTCAACGAACAGGGGAGAAGCAATCAGCCCCAGCATTTT
TRBV29-1	.	TRBJ2-7	.	CSVGTVTSYEQYF	TGCAGCGTGGGGACGGTTACCTCCTACGAGCAGTACTTC
TRBV29-1	.	TRBJ2-7	TRBD2	CSVDSGTSGGSYEQYF	TGCAGCGTTGATTCAGGGACTAGCGGGGGATCCTACGAGCAGTACTTC
TRBV2	.	TRBJ2-7	TRBD2	CASTQDSGRISYEQYF	TGTGCCAGCACACAGGATAGCGGGAGGATCTCCTACGAGCAGTACTTC
TRBV19	few	TRBJ1-4	.	CASSSSGAGEKLFF	TGTGCCAGTAGTTCTTCAGGGGCGGGGGAAAAACTGTTTTTT
TRBV2	.	TRBJ1-2	TRBD1	CASSQDRGRGYTF	TGCGCCAGCAGCCAAGACAGGGGGCGCGGCTACACCTTC
TRBV10-1	few	TRBJ2-5	TRBD1	CASSGTGTGTKETQYF	TGCGCCAGCAGTGGAACCGGGACAGGGACAAAAGAGACCCAGTACTTC
TRBV6-5	many	TRBJ2-7	TRBD1	CASSYPGTGEYF	TGTGCCAGCAGTTACCCAGGGACAGGGGAGTACTTC
TRBV5-4	.	TRBJ1-1	TRBD1	CASSLSWTGGAFTEAFF	TGTGCCAGCAGCTTGTCTTGGACAGGGGGCGCGTTCACTGAAGCTTTCTTT
TRBV4-1	.	TRBJ2-5	.	CASSQFRSTGQETQYF	TGCGCCAGCAGCCAATTCAGGTCGACGGGACAAGAGACCCAGTACTTC
TRBV25-1	.	TRBJ1-4	.	CASRQGRGEKLFF	TGTGCCAGCAGACAGGGAAGAGGGGAAAAACTGTTTTTT
TRBV7-9	.	TRBJ1-1	TRBD1	CASSPRTGDEAFF	TGTGCCAGCAGCCCGAGGACAGGGGACGAAGCTTTCTTT
TRBV29-1	once	TRBJ2-5	TRBD2	CSATSREGIVRETQCF	TGCAGCGCGACGAGTCGGGAGGGAATCGTCAGAGAGACCCAGTGCTTC
TRBV2	.	TRBJ2-5	.	CASRLRGSQETQYF	TGTGCCAGCAGACTCCGGGGGTCCCAAGAGACCCAGTACTTC
TRBV9	once	TRBJ1-2	.	CASSGGRANYGYTF	TGTGCCAGCAGCGGGGGCAGGGCTAACTATGGCTACACCTTC
TRBV24-1	.	TRBJ1-5	TRBD1	CATSEDRAWEQPQHF	TGTGCCACCAGTGAAGACAGGGCCTGGGAGCAGCCCCAGCATTTT
TRBV15	.	TRBJ2-7	TRBD2	CATSSSSSGRVSYEQYF	TGTGCCACCAGCAGCTCTTCTAGCGGGAGAGTGAGCTACGAGCAGTACTTC
TRBV20-1	.	TRBJ2-3	.	CSVNKRGRPRDTQYF	TGCAGTGTTAACAAGCGCGGGCGCCCGAGGGATACGCAGTATTTT
TRBV5-1	many	TRBJ1-2	.	CASSLTGNGYTF	TGCGCCAGCAGCTTGACCGGGAATGGCTACACCTTC
TRBV7-9	.	TRBJ2-2	.	CASNPRPYTGELFF	TGTGCCAGCAACCCTAGGCCTTACACCGGGGAGCTGTTTTTT
TRBV15	few	TRBJ1-5	TRBD1	CASSRDSGSNQPQHF	TGTGCCAGCAGCCGGGACAGTGGGAGCAATCAGCCCCAGCATTTT
TRBV7-9	.	TRBJ1-5	TRBD1	CAFKGDRGLVEQPQHF	TGTGCCTTTAAGGGGGACAGGGGGCTCGTGGAGCAGCCCCAGCATTTT
TRBV10-3	many	TRBJ2-5	TRBD2	CAISEASGGETQYF	TGTGCCATCAGTGAAGCTAGCGGGGGCGAGACCCAGTACTTC
TRBV5-1	few	TRBJ2-6	.	CASRGSDPSGANVLTF	TGCGCCAGCAGAGGCAGTGACCCCTCTGGGGCCAACGTCCTGACTTTC
TRBV5-4	few	TRBJ2-5	TRBD2	CASSPTASGGGETQYF	TGTGCCAGCAGCCCGACCGCTAGCGGGGGTGGGGAGACCCAGTACTTC
TRBV14	few	TRBJ1-6	.	CASSQGVAGNSPLHF	TGTGCCAGCAGCCAAGGGGTAGCCGGTAATTCACCCCTCCACTTT
TRBV10-2	.	TRBJ2-5	.	CASRGRKTQYF	TGCGCCAGCAGGGGGCGAAAGACCCAGTACTTC
TRBV7-3	.	TRBJ1-1	.	CASSLDTGYTEALF	TGTGCCAGCAGCTTGGATACAGGGTATACTGAAGCTCTCTTT
TRBV4-2	once	TRBJ1-2	.	CASSAYTGNGYTF	TGTGCCAGCAGCGCGTATACAGGGAATGGCTACACCTTC